These 20 T cell receptor beta chains were sequenced from one sample in a study of shared clonotypes between healthy human individuals. Naive CD8 isolation took CD45RO-negative cells positively selected for CCR7 and excluded terminally differentiated effector memory CD45RA+ cells. Assay used: immunoSEQ multiplex PCR; TCRdb lists only in-frame clones, some missing. The sample has fewer than 1 million clones; roughly 96% are singletons. Source material: naive CD8+ T cells sorted from blood. Source of these receptors: a man aged 25-45 years in good health.

This clone was counted only a few times. This chain joins TRBV2 and TRBJ1-4, with D tentatively TRBD1 (6 bases). This CDR3 region has 14 residues. CDR1 is SNHLY and CDR2 is FYNNEI in the germline V gene. With 3 bases removed from V and 7 bases from J, the gap between germline ends came to 12 bases. The CDR3 DNA follows: TGTGCCAGCAGTGAGTACAGGGAATCTGAAAAACTGTTTTTT. This codes for CASSEYRESEKLFF.

The chain recombines TRBV2 with TRBJ1-5; D is perhaps TRBD1 (5 bases). Trimming removed 5 bases from V and 2 bases from J, with 10 bases in between. The CDR3 is 14 residues long. CDR1 SNHLY and CDR2 FYNNEI come from the germline V gene. The CDR3 reads CASSRWGGNQPQHF. CDR3 coding DNA: TGTGCCAGCAGTCGTTGGGGGGGCAATCAGCCCCAGCATTTT.

V and J are TRBV5-6 and TRBJ2-3; TRBD2 matches at 14 bases. The CDR3 is 19 amino acids. The V and J ends lost 2 bases and 5 bases, in that order; junction bases with no gene match: 13. Germline CDR1 and CDR2: SGHDT and YYEEEE. CDR3 coding DNA: TGTGCCAGCAGCTTCGGGACTAGCGGGAGCCCCATGGCGGTAGATACGCAGTATTTT. Translating it yields CASSFGTSGSPMAVDTQYF.

V is TRBV6-1 and J is TRBJ2-7; TRBD2 agrees at 9 bases. Germline values: CDR1 MNHNS, CDR2 SASEGT. The CDR3 has 14 amino acids. V trimming: 4 bases; J trimming: 0 bases; junction bases outside the gene matches: 1. The CDR3 bases are TGTGCCAGCAGTGGACTAGCGGACTCCTACGAGCAGTACTTC. Amino acid sequence: CASSGLADSYEQYF.

The genes are TRBV11-3 and TRBJ2-1, with D possibly being TRBD2 (5 bases). The V end was cut by 6 bases, the J end by 8 bases, with 14 bases between. CDR3 length: 13 amino acids. The V gene's germline CDR1 is SGHNT and CDR2 YENEEA. The chain's CDR3 is CASSYLAADEQFF. CDR3 bases: TGTGCCAGCAGTTACCTAGCAGCGGATGAGCAGTTCTTC.

The chain couples TRBV27 to TRBJ1-5; TRBD1 is a possible D gene (6 bases). CDR3 size: 14 residues. Germline V CDR1 and CDR2: MNHEY, SMNVEV (reference sequence). The V end was cut by 5 bases, the J end by 3 bases, with 11 bases between. CDR3 coding DNA: TGTGCCAGCAGTCCTGGACAGTACAATCAGCCCCAGCATTTT. Residues: CASSPGQYNQPQHF.

The J gene is TRBJ2-7, the V gene TRBV27; TRBD1 matches 11 bases. Germline values: CDR1 MNHEY, CDR2 SMNVEV (reference sequence). The V gene end was trimmed by 3 bases and the J gene end by 3 bases; junction bases not matched to a gene: 7. This CDR3 has 16 residues. The CDR3 protein is CASSFSRTGGIYEQYF. As DNA, the CDR3 is TGTGCCAGCAGTTTCTCTAGGACAGGGGGCATCTACGAGCAGTACTTC.

The chain is built from TRBV15 and TRBJ2-7; D gene ambiguous. The CDR3 sequence is 17 residues long. V dropped 2 bases and J dropped 4 bases, with 21 bases sitting between them. The germline V gene encodes CDR1 LNHNV and CDR2 YYDKDF (reference sequence). The CDR3 reads CATSRPTAGREGYEQYF. DNA for the CDR3: TGTGCCACCAGCAGACCTACCGCCGGGCGAGAAGGATACGAGCAGTACTTC.

The rearrangement links TRBV7-9 to TRBJ2-2; 7 bases align to TRBD1. CDR1 SEHNR and CDR2 FQNEAQ come from the germline V gene (reference sequence). V lost 4 bases to trimming and J lost 3 bases; unmatched junction nucleotides: 11. The CDR3 runs to 17 residues. DNA of the CDR3: TGTGCCAGCAGCTCGACGGTTTGGACAGGAGACACCGGGGAGCTGTTTTTT. Translation: CASSSTVWTGDTGELFF.

The rearrangement links TRBV18 to TRBJ1-2; 9 bases are a match to TRBD1. Germline V gives CDR1 KGHSH, CDR2 LQKENI. The CDR3 spans 19 residues. V shed 2 bases, J shed 1 base, and the junction held 14 bases outside the gene matches. CDR3: CASSPNGRDRAGVNYGYTF. DNA for the CDR3: TGTGCCAGCTCACCAAACGGCCGGGACAGGGCGGGAGTTAACTATGGCTACACCTTC.

This chain connects TRBV6-6 to TRBJ2-1, with D possibly being TRBD1 (6 bases). The CDR3 is made up of 15 amino acids. The germline V and J ends were trimmed by 7 bases and 2 bases, with 15 bases remaining between them. Germline loops: CDR1 MNHNY, CDR2 SVGAGI (reference sequence). The CDR3 is CASTRGVLTYNEQFF. The CDR3 coding sequence is TGTGCCAGCACCAGGGGTGTATTAACCTACAATGAGCAGTTCTTC.

The chain has TRBV7-9 and TRBJ2-1; 16 bases fit TRBD2. CDR1 SEHNR and CDR2 FQNEAQ come from the germline V gene (reference sequence). The CDR3 spans 15 residues. V lost 5 bases, J lost 9 bases, and 4 bases stayed unmatched. The DNA for the CDR3 is TGTGCCAGCAGCCACGGGACTAGCGGGAGGGTTGAGCAGTTCTTC. It codes for CASSHGTSGRVEQFF.

The chain links TRBV7-2 to TRBJ1-2; 12 bases line up with TRBD1. CDR1 and CDR2 (germline): SGHTA, FQGNSA. Trimming removed 4 bases from V and 6 bases from J; junction bases left unmatched: 6. The CDR3 has 15 residues. The chain's CDR3 is CASSSGTGGGNGYTF. The CDR3, as DNA: TGTGCCAGCAGCTCAGGGACAGGGGGCGGCAATGGCTACACCTTC.

This chain uses TRBV29-1 with TRBJ2-1; 7 nucleotides match TRBD2. Per germline, CDR1 SQVTM and CDR2 ANQGSEA. Losses at the gene ends were 4 bases for V and 6 bases for J; bases not matched to a gene: 3. The CDR3 covers 12 residues. CDR3: CSVAPGGNEQFF. CDR3 coding DNA: TGCAGCGTTGCTCCGGGAGGCAATGAGCAGTTCTTC.

The chain combines TRBV5-4 with TRBJ2-7; D is unclear. V lost 5 bases and J lost 0, with 9 bases in between. This CDR3 has 13 residues. Germline lookup yields CDR1 SGHNT and CDR2 YYREEE (reference sequence). The CDR3 spells CASSVGSSYEQYF. CDR3 nucleotide sequence: TGTGCCAGCAGTGTCGGAAGCTCCTACGAGCAGTACTTC.

The rearrangement uses TRBV11-2 and TRBJ2-1, with 9 bases aligning to TRBD2. With V trimmed by 1 base and J by 8 bases, 9 bases remained unmatched. The CDR3 totals 16 residues. The germline CDR1 and CDR2 sequences are SGHAT and FQNNGV. In nucleotides, the CDR3 is TGTGCCAGCAGCTTAGGGGCGGGAGGGTTTCAGGATGAGCAGTTCTTC. Its translation is CASSLGAGGFQDEQFF.

The V and J genes are TRBV10-3 and TRBJ2-1, with D perhaps given as TRBD1 or TRBD2 (5 bases each). The CDR3 covers 13 residues. CDR1 is ENHRY and CDR2 is SYGVKD in the germline V gene. Trimming left V 0 bases short and J 6 bases short, with 6 bases between. The DNA for the CDR3 is TGTGCCATCAGTGAGTCGAGGGGCAATGAGCAGTTCTTC. Its protein is CAISESRGNEQFF.

The chain couples TRBV27 to TRBJ1-5; D not certain. Germline CDR1 and CDR2: MNHEY and SMNVEV (reference sequence). The CDR3 runs to 15 residues. The germline V and J ends were trimmed by 2 bases and 4 bases, with 12 bases remaining between them. The CDR3: CASSLSPTGNQPQHF. The CDR3 bases are TGTGCCAGCAGTTTAAGTCCGACGGGGAATCAGCCCCAGCATTTT.

This clone showed up just once. V usage is TRBV18 and J usage is TRBJ1-2, with 7 nucleotides matching TRBD1. Germline CDR1 is KGHSH and CDR2 is LQKENI. The CDR3 is 12 amino acids. Trimming removed 8 bases from V and 3 bases from J; junction bases left unmatched: 3. The CDR3 here is CASGGQDYGYTF. For the CDR3, the DNA is TGTGCCAGCGGAGGACAGGACTATGGCTACACCTTC.

The rearrangement uses TRBV27 and TRBJ2-1; tentative D call: TRBD1 (5 bases). With 6 bases removed from V and 3 bases from J, the gap between germline ends came to 21 bases. CDR3 length: 17 amino acids. Germline V gene data show CDR1 as MNHEY and CDR2 as SMNVEV (reference sequence). The CDR3 here is CASSLYGAATDYNEQFF. DNA of the CDR3: TGTGCCAGCAGCCTTTACGGTGCCGCGACAGACTACAATGAGCAGTTCTTC.